In this sample, the clone carrying this TCR beta chain turned up a few times. As yet, its antigen is unknown. Germline CDR1 is SGHRS and CDR2 is YFSETQ. The V gene lost 5 bases and the J gene lost 1 base, with 9 bases spanning the gap. The CDR3 sequence is 13 residues long. The sample comes from a study of T cells after yellow fever vaccination. It was through 5'RACE template switching that TCR cDNA was made, with a universal primer site and UMIs added. TCRdb ran MiXCR on the 5' RACE reads and lists one entry per CDR3 protein. The sample lists 450,000 to 600,000 distinct CDR3 sequences, about a sixth seen once, with around a sixth in the top ten. Study-level findings and limits: Only a minor proportion of clonotypes was detected across both CD4 and CD8 compartments.

The chain is built from TRBV5-1 and TRBJ1-1; D is undetermined. The source is a man between 18 and 29 years old who received the YFV17D yellow fever vaccine. The sample consisted of PBMCs, taken less than 6 days after the first yellow fever vaccination. CDR3 amino acids: CASRIHRNTEAFF. The CDR3 nucleotides are TGCGCCAGCAGGATCCACAGGAACACTGAAGCTTTCTTT.